The T cell receptor beta chain under discussion was sequenced for a study of shared clonotypes between healthy human individuals. Produced via immunoSEQ multiplex PCR; TCRdb's table is partial and in-frame only. The sample has about 2.4 million clones, roughly 93% seen once. Note on this clone: Other DNA sequences of this sample code for an identical CDR3.

Germline CDR1 is LNHDA and CDR2 is SQIVND (reference sequence). The CDR3 has 16 residues. J lost 3 bases, V lost 3 bases, and 3 bases had no gene match. The material sequenced was naive CD4+ T cells from PBMCs. The sample's subset: CD45RA+ positively selected. This rearrangement joins TRBV19 to TRBJ2-3, with TRBD2 matching over 13 bases. The TCR originated in a man between 18 and 29 years old in good health. Some clones in this sample may be carry-over from other donors' samples. The CDR3: CASSIGLAGVTDTQYF. CDR3 nucleotides: TGTGCCAGTAGTATTGGACTAGCGGGAGTGACAGATACGCAGTATTTT.